These 10 T cell receptor beta chains originate from one sample sequenced in a study of shared clonotypes between healthy human individuals. The naive CD8 subset, CD45RO-negative cells positively selected for CCR7, excluded terminally differentiated effector memory CD45RA+ cells. Measured with immunoSEQ multiplex PCR; TCRdb has only the in-frame clones, and not every one. Of about 2 million clones listed, approximately 94% are singletons. The source material was naive CD8+ T cells sorted from blood. Receptor source: a man aged 18-30 years in good health.

The CDR3 nucleotides are TGCGCCAGTTGGACCCTCGGCACTGAAGCTTTCTTT. Protein: CASWTLGTEAFF. The chain links TRBV5-1 to TRBJ1-1; D remains ambiguous. The V end lost 8 bases, the J end lost 4 bases, and 12 bases lay between the germline ends. This CDR3 spans 12 amino acids. Looked up from germline, CDR1 is SGHRS and CDR2 is YFSETQ.

The chain recombines TRBV7-9 with TRBJ2-5; 8 bases match TRBD1. V was clipped by 5 bases and J by 0 bases; unmatched bases: 8. Germline V gene sequence: CDR1 SEHNR, CDR2 FQNEAQ (reference sequence). This CDR3 has 16 amino acids. CDR3 protein: CASSQRTGSHQETQYF. CDR3 nucleotides: TGTGCCAGCAGCCAACGGACAGGGAGCCACCAAGAGACCCAGTACTTC.

As to this clone: One junction end does not reproduce the germline sequence, and a read error may be involved. CDR3 residues: CASLRGWEANYSYTF. The CDR3 coding sequence is TGTGCCAGCCTAAGGGGATGGGAAGCTAACTATAGCTACACCTTC. This chain joins TRBV2 and TRBJ1-2, with D perhaps TRBD1 (5 bases). Germline V lookup: CDR1 SNHLY, CDR2 FYNNEI. The CDR3 runs to 15 residues.

The chain uses TRBV27 and TRBJ2-7, with TRBD1 matching 7 bases. The germline CDR1 and CDR2 sequences are MNHEY and SMNVEV (reference sequence). The ends lost 4 bases at V and 2 bases at J; junction bases unmatched: 5. The CDR3 length is 14 residues. The CDR3 coding sequence is TGTGCCAGCAGTTACAGGGGTAGTCCCTACGAGCAGTACTTC. Translating gives CASSYRGSPYEQYF.

J is TRBJ2-7 and V is TRBV4-1, with D hard to call. CDR3 size: 17 residues. V dropped 1 base and J dropped 3 bases, with 19 bases sitting between them. Germline values: CDR1 MGHRA, CDR2 YSYEKL. CDR3 sequence: CASSQALDPTGVYEQYF. The CDR3 DNA reads as TGCGCCAGCAGCCAAGCTTTAGACCCCACTGGGGTCTACGAGCAGTACTTC.

The chain is built from TRBV27 and TRBJ2-7; D gene uncertain. The CDR3 spans 12 residues. Germline loops: CDR1 MNHEY, CDR2 SMNVEV (reference sequence). Trimming pared 5 bases from V and 4 bases from J, leaving 9 bases between. The CDR3 nucleotides read TGTGCCAGCAGTCCCATGGGGTACGAGCAGTACTTC. This sequence encodes CASSPMGYEQYF.

A note on this clone: The sample holds other DNA sequences that translate to the same CDR3. The genes are TRBV7-2 and TRBJ2-5, with D hard to call. The CDR3 extends over 13 amino acids. Germline V gene lookup returns CDR1 SGHTA and CDR2 FQGNSA. The V end was cut by 1 base, the J end by 3 bases, with 6 bases between. The CDR3 loop reads CASSLDGEETQYF. CDR3 in DNA: TGTGCCAGCAGCTTAGACGGTGAAGAGACCCAGTACTTC.

This chain links TRBV2 with TRBJ2-7; a possible D gene is TRBD2 (6 bases). Trimming pared 0 bases from V and 1 base from J, leaving 10 bases between. The CDR3 is 15 amino acids. CDR1 and CDR2 from the germline V gene are SNHLY and FYNNEI. The CDR3: CASSEAGGISYEQYF. CDR3 in DNA: TGTGCCAGCAGTGAAGCCGGAGGGATATCCTACGAGCAGTACTTC.

The rearrangement links TRBV4-3 to TRBJ2-7, with 7 bases lining up with TRBD1. V lost 1 base to trimming and J lost 3 bases; unmatched junction nucleotides: 6. The CDR3 totals 15 residues. Germline CDR1 LGHNA, CDR2 YSLEER. The CDR3 region has the DNA TGCGCCAGCAGCCAAGGGCCGGGACAGAACTACGAGCAGTACTTC. Protein sequence: CASSQGPGQNYEQYF.

With respect to this clone: The same CDR3 can be traced to other DNA sequences in this sample. The J gene is TRBJ2-7, the V gene TRBV4-1; no clear D gene. Germline-derived CDR1 and CDR2 are MGHRA and YSYEKL. The CDR3 is 14 residues long. V was cut by 1 base and J by 2 bases, with 9 bases left in between. CDR3 DNA: TGCGCCAGCAGCCAAGTCGACGGAACCTACGAGCAGTACTTC. Its translation: CASSQVDGTYEQYF.